These 5 T cell receptor beta chains share one sample of origin, sequenced in a study of T cell responses to AZD1222 COVID-19 vaccine. Sequencing was performed with immunoSEQ multiplex PCR; in TCRdb, only in-frame clones are kept and a portion is missing. In the table there are approximately 99,000 clones, approximately 90% of which are singletons. The material was peripheral blood, obtained on day 0 of AZD1222 vaccination. These receptors were taken from an adult in good health.

This clone was detected only a few times. The rearrangement joins TRBV2 to TRBJ2-7; 9 positions match TRBD2. Germline V CDR1 and CDR2: SNHLY, FYNNEI. This CDR3 is built from 16 residues. With V trimmed by 7 bases and J by 1 base, 11 bases remained unmatched. The CDR3 DNA reads as TGTGCCAGCACCATCTCTAGCGGGGTCCCATCCTACGAGCAGTACTTC. It specifies CASTISSGVPSYEQYF.

This clone was seen a single time. The gene calls are TRBV4-3 and TRBJ2-5; 8 nucleotides line up with TRBD2. V shed 0 bases, J shed 5 bases, and the junction held 5 bases outside the gene matches. Germline V gene sequence: CDR1 LGHNA, CDR2 YSLEER. The CDR3 has 15 amino acids. The CDR3 DNA is TGCGCCAGCAGCCAAGATGTGTCGGGAGGGGAGACCCAGTACTTC. Translation gives CASSQDVSGGETQYF.

The chain is built from TRBV5-6 and TRBJ1-2; the D gene is possibly TRBD1 (5 bases). The CDR3 is 14 amino acids. With 5 bases removed from V and 0 bases from J, the gap between germline ends came to 11 bases. Looked up from germline, CDR1 is SGHDT and CDR2 is YYEEEE. CDR3 loop: CASSSQGPNYGYTF. CDR3 DNA sequence: TGTGCCAGCAGTTCCCAGGGACCTAACTATGGCTACACCTTC.

The chain couples TRBV5-6 to TRBJ2-3, with 10 bases that match TRBD2. Germline V gene lookup returns CDR1 SGHDT and CDR2 YYEEEE. The junction had 8 bases not matched to a gene; V was cut back by 0 bases and J by 4 bases. This CDR3 is 17 amino acids long. The CDR3 loop reads CASSLAPAGGVADTQYF. The CDR3 nucleotides are TGTGCCAGCAGCTTGGCCCCAGCGGGGGGGGTAGCAGATACGCAGTATTTT.

This rearrangement joins TRBV25-1 to TRBJ2-1; 13 nucleotides agree with TRBD2. CDR3 length: 18 residues. V lost 8 bases to trimming and J lost 0 bases; unmatched junction nucleotides: 10. Germline values: CDR1 MGHDK, CDR2 SYGVNS. CDR3 protein: CASGSGTSGISSYNEQFF. As DNA, the CDR3 is TGTGCCAGCGGCTCCGGGACTAGCGGGATCAGCTCCTACAATGAGCAGTTCTTC. Using reference TRBV25-1 and TRBJ2-1 for the parts outside the CDR3, the full variable domain is EADIYQTPRYLVIGTGKKITLECSQTMGHDKMYWYQQDPGMELHLIHYSYGVNSTEKGDLSSESTVSRIRTEHFPLTLESARPSHTSQYLCASGSGTSGISSYNEQFFGPGTRLTVL.